One sample yielded the 3 T cell receptor beta chains listed below, sequenced in a study of shared clonotypes between healthy human individuals. Libraries were prepared by immunoSEQ multiplex PCR; TCRdb keeps only in-frame clonotypes and omits some of them. Among 2 million to 2.5 million clones listed, approximately 96% were seen once. Input material: naive CD4+ T cells sorted from blood. The subset here: CD45RA+ positively selected. The source of these receptors is a man aged 18 to 29 in good health.

For this clone: Other DNA sequences within the sample encode an identical CDR3. The V and J genes are TRBV7-9 and TRBJ2-5; D possibly corresponds to TRBD2 (5 bases). Germline V gene sequence: CDR1 SEHNR, CDR2 FQNEAQ (reference sequence). This CDR3 is 14 amino acids long. V was shortened by 0 bases and J by 2 bases, with 7 bases between the two germline ends. The CDR3 DNA sequence: TGTGCCAGCAGCTTAGCGGGGAGTCAAGAGACCCAGTACTTC. This gives the protein CASSLAGSQETQYF. The whole variable domain, remainder taken from reference TRBV7-9 and TRBJ2-5, is DTGVSQNPRHKITKRGQNVTFRCDPISEHNRLYWYRQTLGQGPEFLTYFQNEAQLEKSRLLSDRFSAERPKGSFSTLEIQRTEQGDSAMYLCASSLAGSQETQYFGPGTRLLVL.

The chain joins TRBV7-9 to TRBJ2-7; 7 bases map to TRBD2. Germline V gives CDR1 SEHNR, CDR2 FQNEAQ (reference sequence). V lost 7 bases, J lost 3 bases, and 9 bases stayed unmatched. The CDR3 covers 14 residues. For the CDR3, the DNA is TGTGCCAGCACCAAGAGCGGGACTTTCTACGAGCAGTACTTC. Its translation: CASTKSGTFYEQYF.

The chain carries TRBV7-9 and TRBJ1-4; D is unclear. V gave up 2 bases and J gave up 0 bases, with 13 bases separating them. The germline V gene has CDR1 SEHNR and CDR2 FQNEAQ (reference sequence). CDR3 length: 17 residues. CDR3 sequence (DNA): TGTGCCAGCAGCTTAAGGGTGCCGGATGCAACTAATGAAAAACTGTTTTTT. It specifies CASSLRVPDATNEKLFF.